This is a list of T cell receptor beta chains from one sample in a study of CD8+CD57+ T cells in acquired aplastic anemia. TCRdb fed the reads into MiXCR, producing one record per CDR3 protein. The sample shows 300,000 or so distinct CDR3 sequences, 56% of them seen only once. Material: sorted CD4+, CD8+, or CD8+CD57+ T cells (not recorded which) from PBMCs. All receptors derive from a human donor with aplastic anemia. The CDR3 runs from the conserved cysteine through the conserved F or W. Each record gives: clone size, J gene, V gene, D gene, CDR3 DNA, CDR3 protein. A D gene is named only where the DNA matches it firmly. Rows give clone size only sometimes, using once, few, many, or a class for an expanded clone.

>NA|TRBJ2-7|TRBV12-3/TRBV12-4|NA
TGTGCCAGCAGTTTAGAGCGGGACAGAGAGATGATCTTC
CASSLERDREMIF
>NA|TRBJ1-1|TRBV5-4|NA
TGTGCCAGCAGTTGGGATGCGGGAAGGAGAACTGAAGCTTTCTTT
CASSWDAGRRTEAFF
>once|TRBJ2-1|TRBV20-1|TRBD2
TGCAGTGCTAGAGATTCAAGCGGGAGCTCCTACAATGAGCAGTTCTTC
CSARDSSGSSYNEQFF
>NA|TRBJ1-1|TRBV20-1|NA
TGCAGTGCTAGGTTCCAGGGTCTATACACTGAAGCTTTCTTT
CSARFQGLYTEAFF
>NA|TRBJ2-1|TRBV20-1|TRBD2
TGCAGTGCTGCGGATACTAGCGGGAAGGCCTTCTCCTACAATGAGCAGTTCTTC
CSAADTSGKAFSYNEQFF
>many|TRBJ2-3|TRBV5-1|NA
TGCGCCAGCAGCTTGGACAGGCGGGCTGGCACAGATACGCAGTATTTT
CASSLDRRAGTDTQYF
>NA|TRBJ1-6|TRBV15|NA
TGTGCCACCAGCAGAGGAAGGGGGGTCGAATCACCCCTCCACTTT
CATSRGRGVESPLHF
>few|TRBJ1-4|TRBV5-1|NA
TGCGCCAGCAGCTTGGTCGGACCAACTAATGAAAAACTGTTTTTT
CASSLVGPTNEKLFF
>once|TRBJ2-2|TRBV20-1|TRBD1
TGCAGTGCCACCGGACAGGCGGTACCCGGGGAGCTGTTTTTT
CSATGQAVPGELFF
>many|TRBJ2-5|TRBV6-1|NA
TGTGCCAGCAGTGTGACACTTAGGGAGGAAGAGACCCAGTACTTC
CASSVTLREEETQYF
>once|TRBJ1-2|TRBV2|NA
TGTGCCAGCAGTGACGTAGGGACCAACGGCTACACCTTC
CASSDVGTNGYTF
>NA|TRBJ1-2|TRBV12-3/TRBV12-4|NA
TGTGCCAGCAGTTTGGACACTAACTATGGCTACTCCTTC
CASSLDTNYGYSF
>NA|TRBJ2-5|TRBV7-6|NA
TGTGCCAGCAGGTCGGGATTCCAAGAGACCCAGTACTTC
CASRSGFQETQYF
>NA|TRBJ1-1|TRBV19|NA
TGTGCCAGTAGTATAGGGGGATTGTACACTGAAGCTTTCTTT
CASSIGGLYTEAFF
>many|TRBJ1-3|TRBV7-3|NA
TGTGCCAGCAGCTTAAACGAGGGAAACACCATATATTTT
CASSLNEGNTIYF
>NA|TRBJ2-4|TRBV12-3/TRBV12-4|NA
TGTGCCAGCAGTTTTGAGCGTTGGGAGTACTTC
CASSFERWEYF
>NA|TRBJ2-7|TRBV2|TRBD1
TGTGCCAGCAGTTCGGGACAGTCAAGCTACGAGCAGTACTTC
CASSSGQSSYEQYF
>NA|TRBJ2-7|TRBV2|TRBD1
TGTGCCAGTAGTGATGGGGGGACAGGACTCTACGAGCAGCACTTC
CASSDGGTGLYEQHF
>many|TRBJ2-5|TRBV20-1|TRBD1
TGCAGTGCTAGATTAAAGACAGGGACCTGGGAGACCCAGTACTTC
CSARLKTGTWETQYF
>many|TRBJ2-2|TRBV7-9|TRBD2
TGTGCCAGCAGCTTAGGACTAGCGGGGAACACCGGGGAGCTGTTTTTT
CASSLGLAGNTGELFF
>NA|TRBJ1-1|TRBV6-6|NA
TGTGCCAGCAGTGAAACAAGGGTAGGGCGGGGCACTGAAGCTTTCTTT
CASSETRVGRGTEAFF
>NA|TRBJ2-3|TRBV5-4|NA
TGTGCCAGCAGATTAAACACAGATACGCAGTATTTT
CASRLNTDTQYF
>few|TRBJ1-2|TRBV29-1|TRBD1
TGCAGCGGAAGGACAGGACATGGCTACACCTTC
CSGRTGHGYTF
>NA|TRBJ2-7|TRBV15|NA
TGTGCCACCAGCAGATTCCCCCCGGCTCCGGAATCCTACGAGCAGTACTTC
CATSRFPPAPESYEQYF
>NA|TRBJ1-1|TRBV7-2|TRBD1
TGTGCCAGCAGCTGGGGACAGACGGGGACTGAAGCTTTCTTT
CASSWGQTGTEAFF
>NA|TRBJ1-1|TRBV5-1|NA
TGCGCCAGCGGCACAGGTAGGATGAACACTGAAGCTTTCTTT
CASGTGRMNTEAFF
>many|TRBJ2-7|TRBV7-8|TRBD2
TGTGCCAGCAGCTTGAGGGTACTAGCGGACGAGCAGTACTTC
CASSLRVLADEQYF
>NA|TRBJ2-5|TRBV2|NA
TGTGCCAGCATTCTTAGGGGAGGACCCATTCAAGAGACCCAGTACTTC
CASILRGGPIQETQYF
>many|TRBJ1-1|TRBV3-1|NA
TGTGCCAGCAGCCAAGAGCAGGGGTTCACTGAAGCTTTCTTT
CASSQEQGFTEAFF
>NA|TRBJ1-6|TRBV20-1|TRBD1
TGCAGTGCGCCGTTCAGGGGGAGTGGTTCACCCCTCCACTTT
CSAPFRGSGSPLHF
>many|TRBJ1-2|TRBV5-1|TRBD1
TGCGCCAGCAGATCGACAGGGGGGATTTATGGCTACACCTTC
CASRSTGGIYGYTF
>NA|TRBJ2-5|TRBV7-4|TRBD2
TGTGCCAGCAGCGTAGCGGCAGGGAGGGCCGGGGAGACCCAGTACTTC
CASSVAAGRAGETQYF
>NA|TRBJ2-3|TRBV24-1|TRBD2
TGTGCCACCAGTGATCGACTCCTAACACGGGGGGTAGCAGATACGCAGTATTTT
CATSDRLLTRGVADTQYF
>once|TRBJ2-2|TRBV20-1|TRBD2
TGCAGCGCGGCGGGGGTTATGTTCGGGGAGCTGTTTTTT
CSAAGVMFGELFF
>NA|TRBJ2-7|TRBV15|NA
TGTGCCACCGGCAGAGGAGGCAGCACCTACGAGCAGTACTTC
CATGRGGSTYEQYF
>NA|TRBJ2-3|TRBV9|NA
TGTGCCAGCAGCGTAGCGGCTCAGGGCGCAGATACGCAGTATTTT
CASSVAAQGADTQYF
>NA|TRBJ2-2|TRBV2|NA
TGTGCCAGCACAGAGATCACCGGGGAGCTGTTTTTT
CASTEITGELFF
>few|TRBJ2-7|TRBV20-1|NA
TGCAGTGCTAAAGATACGTCCGAGCAGTACTTC
CSAKDTSEQYF
>few|TRBJ2-7|TRBV24-1|TRBD1
TGTGCCACCAGTGGCTCGGAAACAGGGGATATCTACGAGCAGTACTTC
CATSGSETGDIYEQYF
>NA|TRBJ1-2|TRBV3-1|NA
TGTGCCAGCAGCCAAGATGGGGCAGGGAGGAGCTATGGCTACACCTTC
CASSQDGAGRSYGYTF
>NA|TRBJ2-7|TRBV15|NA
TGTGCCACCAGCAGGATAGACAGGATCCCCTACGAGCAGTACTTC
CATSRIDRIPYEQYF
>NA|TRBJ2-7|TRBV29-1|TRBD1
TGCAGCGTTGAAGGCAGGTCCGGGACAGGCTACGAGCAGTACTTC
CSVEGRSGTGYEQYF
>few|TRBJ2-7|TRBV7-9|NA
TGTGCCAGCAGCGCCGACAGCTCCTACGAGCAGTACTTC
CASSADSSYEQYF
>NA|TRBJ1-2|TRBV20-1|NA
TGCAGTGCTAGTAGCCAGAAAGACTATGGCTACACCTTC
CSASSQKDYGYTF
>many|TRBJ2-7|TRBV3-1|TRBD1
TGTGCCAGCAGGGGGACAGGGGGCATTTACGAGCAGTACTTC
CASRGTGGIYEQYF
>NA|TRBJ2-7|TRBV2|TRBD2
TGTGCCAGCGTCGGACTAGCGGGAGGGAGGGAGCAGTACTTC
CASVGLAGGREQYF
>NA|TRBJ1-1|TRBV2|TRBD1
TGTGCCAGCAGACAGGGGGCGTTCACTGAAGCTTTCTTT
CASRQGAFTEAFF
>few|TRBJ2-5|TRBV7-2|NA
TGTGCCAGCAGCTTTTACGACGCGTGGGGTGAGACCCAGTACTTC
CASSFYDAWGETQYF
>NA|TRBJ1-1|TRBV18|NA
TGTGCCAGCTCACGAGGGGTGAACACTGAAGCTTTCTTT
CASSRGVNTEAFF
>NA|TRBJ1-2|TRBV2|TRBD1
TGTGCCAGCAGTGAAGTGGGACAGGGGGGCGGCTACACCTTC
CASSEVGQGGGYTF
>NA|TRBJ2-5|TRBV25-1|TRBD2
TGTGCCAGCAGTGACACTAGCGGTGGTGAGGAGACCCAGTACTTC
CASSDTSGGEETQYF
>NA|TRBJ2-1|TRBV19|TRBD2
TGTGCCAGTTCGACTAGCGGATCAGGGACCAATGAGCAGTTCTTC
CASSTSGSGTNEQFF
>NA|TRBJ1-1|TRBV5-6|NA
TGTGCCAGTTCGAGGGCAGGGTTCCCTGAAGCTTTCTTT
CASSRAGFPEAFF
>many|TRBJ2-1|TRBV6-1|TRBD2
TGTGCCAGCAGGCAGACTAGCGGGGGGGCGGTTCAGTTCTTC
CASRQTSGGAVQFF
>NA|TRBJ1-5|TRBV7-2|NA
TGTGCCAGCAGCCGCCTGGGGGGGAATCAGCCCCAGCATTTT
CASSRLGGNQPQHF
>once|TRBJ2-2|TRBV5-5|NA
TGCGCCAGCAGCTTTTCCTTAAACACCGGGGAGCTGTTTTTT
CASSFSLNTGELFF
>NA|TRBJ1-5|TRBV19|NA
TGTGCCAGTAGCCCGGACAGACGGAGCAATCAGCCCCAGCATTTT
CASSPDRRSNQPQHF
>many|TRBJ1-5|TRBV5-1|TRBD1
TGCGCCAGCAGCCGCCAATCCCGGGACAGGGGAGTGAAGAATCAGCCCCAGCATTTT
CASSRQSRDRGVKNQPQHF
>NA|TRBJ1-2|TRBV6-1|NA
TGTGCCAGCAGGCAGGCGTCGGTGTACACCTTC
CASRQASVYTF